The following is a T cell receptor beta chain sequence with its context. This sample is part of a study of blood T cell repertoires in COVID-19. Study-level background: Specimens from acute and convalescent COVID-19 originated in the United States, Italy and Spain. The analysed material was cDNA or gDNA that came from T cells, B-cell-depleted T cells, or PBMCs.

As processed by the authors: Amplification from reference gene primers served as the basis for estimated nucleated cell counts. Only in-frame clones appear in the TCRdb table, and some are missing; sequencing was by immunoSEQ multiplex PCR. The V and J calls and the clone size are those of that table, but D and trimming were determined from the DNA. The sample gives roughly 58,000 clones, about four fifths of which show up once; approximately 17% is in the top ten. This sequence originates from an older man with active COVID-19. Specimen: peripheral blood.

The CDR3 region is CASSLSGLLAGGVEQFF. CDR3 nucleotides: TGTGCCAGCAGCCTTTCGGGCCTACTAGCGGGAGGTGTTGAGCAGTTCTTC. The chain has TRBV4-2 and TRBJ2-1, with TRBD2 identical over 12 bases. The length of the CDR3 is 17 residues. CDR1 is LGHNA and CDR2 is YNFKEQ in the germline V gene. With 4 bases clipped from V and 9 bases from J, the junction kept 13 bases outside the gene matches.